This T cell receptor (beta chain) was recorded in a study of low-dose radiotherapy and immunotherapy resistance in tumors. Looking at the study overall: Patients of Cohort 1 had 0.5 Gy fractions every 2 weeks, which summed to 6.5 Gy. Fractions of 1 Gy went to Cohort 2 every two weeks, for 13 Gy over 26 weeks.

Priming of first-strand cDNA relied on TRAV- and TRBV-specific primers (covering alpha and beta chains). Over 20 PCR cycles, TCRs were amplified from a constant-region primer and V-primer adapter. One entry per CDR3 protein, called by TCRdb with MiXCR from the reads. The sample contains tens of thousands of distinct CDR3 sequences, approximately 49% of which appear only once. Regarding time point: after trial treatment. Treatment denoted: LDRT plus nivolumab, ipilimumab, low-dose cyclophosphamide and aspirin (RACIN trial). Ipilimumab, nivolumab, aspirin, low-dose cyclophosphamide and low-dose radiotherapy were administered to donors. Those who qualified had advanced solid tumors (lacking tumor-infiltrating lymphocytes). The CDR3 extends over 15 amino acids. The germline V gene encodes CDR1 KGHDR and CDR2 SFDVKD. V lost 4 bases to trimming and J lost 4 bases; unmatched junction nucleotides: 6.

The sample was PBMCs, taken after low-dose radiotherapy plus immunotherapy. This receptor was taken from a male donor with gallbladder cancer. The V gene is TRBV24-1, the J gene TRBJ2-5; 9 bases line up with TRBD2. CDR3 loop: CATSDPGTSTETQYF. The CDR3 coding sequence is TGTGCCACCAGTGACCCCGGGACTAGCACAGAGACCCAGTACTTC.